Below, 13 T cell receptor beta chains from the same sample are listed, as sequenced in a study of STAT5B mutations in CD4+ large granular lymphocyte leukemia. Produced via immunoSEQ multiplex PCR; TCRdb's table is partial and in-frame only. The sample lists 4,000 to 5,000 clones, roughly four fifths occurring once. The sequencing input was PBMCs. Receptors originate from a man between 65 and 85 years old with CD4+ T-cell large granular lymphocyte leukemia.

The chain couples TRBV23-1 to TRBJ1-2; tentatively, D is TRBD1 (5 bases). TRBV23-1 is flagged as an ORF with uncertain function. The CDR3 is made up of 14 amino acids. The V and J ends lost 6 bases and 2 bases respectively, with 13 bases between them. The CDR3 sequence is CASRVEEGNYGYTF. DNA for the CDR3: TGCGCCAGCAGGGTTGAGGAGGGGAACTATGGCTACACCTTC.

This clone was seen a handful of times. This chain joins TRBV7-9 and TRBJ2-3, with D possibly being TRBD1 or TRBD2 (5 bases each). V was trimmed by 6 bases and J by 6 bases, leaving 22 bases between them. Germline loops: CDR1 SEHNR, CDR2 FQNEAQ (reference sequence). This CDR3 comprises 16 residues. In DNA form, the CDR3 reads TGTGCCAGCAGTTTCTTATTGGGGGAGAATTCGGATACGCAGTATTTT. Translated: CASSFLLGENSDTQYF.

The chain uses TRBV2 and TRBJ2-7; the match to TRBD1 covers 8 bases. V was pared by 5 bases and J by 3 bases, with 6 bases of the junction left unmatched. CDR1 is SNHLY and CDR2 is FYNNEI in the germline V gene. This CDR3 has 14 amino acids. CDR3 DNA sequence: TGTGCCAGCAGTACCGAGGGACAGGACTACGAGCAGTACTTC. Translated, it gives CASSTEGQDYEQYF.

The V call is TRBV4-3, the J call TRBJ1-2; 7 nucleotides line up with TRBD1. The CDR3 is 15 amino acids. J was trimmed by 4 bases and V by 1 base; bases with no gene match: 6. Germline CDR1 and CDR2: LGHNA and YSLEER. The CDR3 sequence is CASSQVSTGTYGYTF. The CDR3 bases are TGCGCCAGCAGCCAAGTTTCGACAGGGACCTATGGCTACACCTTC.

This clone was seen a few times. The genes are TRBV11-2 and TRBJ2-3; 10 positions match TRBD2. The CDR3 spans 17 residues. Germline V gene lookup returns CDR1 SGHAT and CDR2 FQNNGV. V lost 5 bases to trimming and J lost 2 bases; unmatched junction nucleotides: 10. CDR3 protein: CASSPRGLAEITDTQYF. The CDR3 DNA reads TGTGCCAGCAGCCCTCGAGGACTAGCGGAAATCACAGATACGCAGTATTTT.

The CDR3 here is CASSFLAGPDETQYF. CDR3 sequence (DNA): TGCGCCAGCAGCTTCCTAGCGGGGCCTGACGAGACCCAGTACTTC. The genes are TRBV4-1 and TRBJ2-5, with TRBD2 matching over 9 bases. Germline CDR1 MGHRA, CDR2 YSYEKL. V was clipped by 5 bases and J by 5 bases; unmatched bases: 9. CDR3 length: 15 residues.

The chain recombines TRBV9 with TRBJ2-6, with D uncertain. The germline gives CDR1 SGDLS, CDR2 YYNGEE. V lost 3 bases to trimming and J lost 1 base, with 5 bases between them. The CDR3 runs to 14 residues. The CDR3 nucleotides read TGTGCCAGCAGCGGGGGATCTGGGGCCAACGTCCTGACTTTC. Protein: CASSGGSGANVLTF.

V usage is TRBV19 and J usage is TRBJ2-1; D perhaps matches TRBD2 (5 bases). Trimming removed 0 bases at V and 9 bases at J, with 12 bases between. The CDR3 is made up of 14 amino acids. Germline V gene data show CDR1 as LNHDA and CDR2 as SQIVND (reference sequence). CDR3 DNA: TGTGCCAGTAGTATAGAATCCCTAGCCGGTGAGCAGTTCTTC. The encoded protein is CASSIESLAGEQFF.

The chain recombines TRBV29-1 with TRBJ2-7; TRBD2 matches 9 bases. V gave up 6 bases and J gave up 2 bases; unmatched junction bases: 14. This CDR3 spans 16 amino acids. In germline, CDR1 is SQVTM, CDR2 ANQGSEA. The CDR3 DNA follows: TGCAGCGTGACGCGAGCGGGAGGCACATATACCTACGAGCAGTACTTC. Encoded protein: CSVTRAGGTYTYEQYF.

The chain couples TRBV5-5 to TRBJ1-6; 8 bases map to TRBD1. CDR1 is SGHKS, CDR2 YYEKEE, per germline (reference sequence). The CDR3 spans 15 residues. The ends lost 0 bases at V and 10 bases at J; junction bases unmatched: 6. The chain's CDR3 is CASSLGRGLESPLHF. The CDR3 DNA reads as TGTGCCAGCAGCTTGGGCAGGGGGCTTGAATCACCCCTCCACTTT.

The chain joins TRBV2 to TRBJ1-1; D is possibly TRBD1 (6 bases). The V gene lost 3 bases and the J gene lost 0 bases, with 8 bases spanning the gap. The CDR3 length is 14 residues. Germline lookup yields CDR1 SNHLY and CDR2 FYNNEI. The CDR3 is CASSDWGLNTEAFF. The CDR3 DNA reads as TGTGCCAGCAGTGATTGGGGGCTGAACACTGAAGCTTTCTTT.

This chain uses TRBV2 with TRBJ2-7; 10 positions match TRBD1. The germline gives CDR1 SNHLY, CDR2 FYNNEI. This CDR3 region has 14 residues. J lost 2 bases, V lost 5 bases, and 3 bases had no gene match. CDR3 sequence (DNA): TGTGCCAGCAGTTCCGGGACAGGGGCCTACGAGCAGTACTTC. It specifies CASSSGTGAYEQYF. Filled out from reference TRBV2 and TRBJ2-7, the complete variable domain reads EPEVTQTPSHQVTQMGQEVILRCVPISNHLYFYWYRQILGQKVEFLVSFYNNEISEKSEIFDDQFSVERPDGSNFTLKIRSTKLEDSAMYFCASSSGTGAYEQYFGPGTRLTVT.

This sequence joins TRBV4-2 and TRBJ2-7, with 7 positions matching TRBD2. From germline, CDR1 is LGHNA and CDR2 YNFKEQ. With 6 bases clipped from V and 3 bases from J, the junction kept 5 bases outside the gene matches. The CDR3 is 13 amino acids. Here the CDR3 reads CASRPGLHYEQYF. CDR3 bases: TGTGCCAGCAGACCGGGACTACACTACGAGCAGTACTTC.